This TCR beta chain was retrieved from a study of human T cells and chemical hapten exposure. Across the whole study: On 2 cm by 2 cm of upper inner arm skin, sensitization was performed with 2% DPC. Alopecia areata, totalis and universalis patients, mostly female, were included. Study observations and caveats: TCRs at high frequency, those above 1 in 1000, did not change with DPC sensitization.

From the RACE reads, TCRdb called clonotypes with MiXCR, one entry per CDR3 protein. The sample includes roughly 100,000 distinct CDR3 sequences, more than 10% seen only once; the top ten take around 3.1%. There are many counts of this clonotype. Antigen specificity is unknown. Stated time point: pre-sensitization, week 0. Treatment in this sample: therapeutic diphenylcyclopropenone sensitization with weekly scalp DPC. Total RNA was extracted from unfractionated whole blood. The CDR3 extends over 16 amino acids. Germline V gene sequence: CDR1 MGHRA, CDR2 YSYEKL. V gave up 1 base and J gave up 10 bases, with 17 bases separating them.

The sequence came from an older woman with alopecia areata. Some clones in this sample may be carry-over from other donors' samples. Sequences were derived from whole blood, sampled in connection with sensitization to the hapten diphenylcyclopropenone (DPC). The V call is TRBV4-1, the J call TRBJ1-6; no definite D call. The CDR3 DNA reads TGCGCCAGCAGCCAAGCTCGACTAGACCGAGGGTCACCCCTCCACTTT. Translating gives CASSQARLDRGSPLHF.